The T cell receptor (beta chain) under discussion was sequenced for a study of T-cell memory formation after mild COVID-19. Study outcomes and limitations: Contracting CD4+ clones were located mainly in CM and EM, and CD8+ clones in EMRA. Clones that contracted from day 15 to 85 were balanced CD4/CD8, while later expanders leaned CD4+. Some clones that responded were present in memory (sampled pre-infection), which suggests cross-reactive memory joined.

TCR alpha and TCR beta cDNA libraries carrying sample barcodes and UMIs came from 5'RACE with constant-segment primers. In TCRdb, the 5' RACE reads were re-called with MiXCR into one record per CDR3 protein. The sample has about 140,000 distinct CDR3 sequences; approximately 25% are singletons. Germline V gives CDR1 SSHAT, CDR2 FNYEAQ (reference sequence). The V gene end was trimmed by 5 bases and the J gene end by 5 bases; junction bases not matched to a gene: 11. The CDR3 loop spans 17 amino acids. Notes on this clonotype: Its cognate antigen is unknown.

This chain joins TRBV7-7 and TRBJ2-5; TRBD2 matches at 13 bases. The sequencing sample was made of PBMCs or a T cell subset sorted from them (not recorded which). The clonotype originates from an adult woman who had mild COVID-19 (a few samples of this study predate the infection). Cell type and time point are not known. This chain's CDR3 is CASSQTSGGEREETQYF. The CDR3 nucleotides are TGTGCCAGCAGCCAAACTAGCGGGGGGGAGAGGGAGGAGACCCAGTACTTC.